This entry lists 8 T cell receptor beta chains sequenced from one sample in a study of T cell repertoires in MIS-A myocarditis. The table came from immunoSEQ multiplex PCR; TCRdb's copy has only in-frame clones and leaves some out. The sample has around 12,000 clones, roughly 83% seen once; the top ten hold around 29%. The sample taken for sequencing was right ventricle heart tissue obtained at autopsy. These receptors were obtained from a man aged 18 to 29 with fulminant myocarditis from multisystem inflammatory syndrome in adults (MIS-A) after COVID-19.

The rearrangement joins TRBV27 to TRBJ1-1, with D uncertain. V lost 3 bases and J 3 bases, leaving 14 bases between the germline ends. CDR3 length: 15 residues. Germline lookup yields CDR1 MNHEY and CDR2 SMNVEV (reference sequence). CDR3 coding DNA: TGTGCCAGCAGTTTCAAAGTTAGCCTGTACACTGAAGCTTTCTTT. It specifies CASSFKVSLYTEAFF.

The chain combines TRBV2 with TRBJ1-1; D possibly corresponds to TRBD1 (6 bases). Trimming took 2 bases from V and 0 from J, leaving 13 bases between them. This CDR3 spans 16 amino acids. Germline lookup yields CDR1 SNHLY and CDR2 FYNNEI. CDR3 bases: TGTGCCAGCAGTGAACCCTTGGGACAAGTGAACACTGAAGCTTTCTTT. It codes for CASSEPLGQVNTEAFF. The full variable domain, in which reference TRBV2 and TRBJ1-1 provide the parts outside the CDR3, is EPEVTQTPSHQVTQMGQEVILRCVPISNHLYFYWYRQILGQKVEFLVSFYNNEISEKSEIFDDQFSVERPDGSNFTLKIRSTKLEDSAMYFCASSEPLGQVNTEAFFGQGTRLTVV.

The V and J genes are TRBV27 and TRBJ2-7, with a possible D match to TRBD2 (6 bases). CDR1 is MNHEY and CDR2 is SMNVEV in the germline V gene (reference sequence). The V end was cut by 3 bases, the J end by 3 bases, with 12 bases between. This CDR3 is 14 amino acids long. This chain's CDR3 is CASSLEGMIYEQYF. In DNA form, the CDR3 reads TGTGCCAGCAGTTTGGAGGGGATGATCTACGAGCAGTACTTC.

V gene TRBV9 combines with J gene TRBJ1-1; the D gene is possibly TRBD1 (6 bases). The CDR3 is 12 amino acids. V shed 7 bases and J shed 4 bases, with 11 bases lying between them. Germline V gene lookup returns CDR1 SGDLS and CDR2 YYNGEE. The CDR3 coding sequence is TGTGCCAGCGAGGGGGAGGGCACTGAAGCTTTCTTT. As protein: CASEGEGTEAFF.

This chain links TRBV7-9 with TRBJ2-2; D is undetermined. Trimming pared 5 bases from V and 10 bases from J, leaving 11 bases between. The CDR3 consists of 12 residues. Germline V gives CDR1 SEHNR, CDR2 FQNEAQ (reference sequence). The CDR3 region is CASSPQHLELFF. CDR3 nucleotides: TGTGCCAGCAGCCCCCAGCACCTGGAGCTGTTTTTT.

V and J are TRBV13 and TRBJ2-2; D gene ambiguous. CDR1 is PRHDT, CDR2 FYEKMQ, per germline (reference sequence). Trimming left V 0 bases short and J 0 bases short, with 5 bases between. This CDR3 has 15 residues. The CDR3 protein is CASSLGWSNTGELFF. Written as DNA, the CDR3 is TGTGCCAGCAGCTTAGGGTGGTCGAACACCGGGGAGCTGTTTTTT.

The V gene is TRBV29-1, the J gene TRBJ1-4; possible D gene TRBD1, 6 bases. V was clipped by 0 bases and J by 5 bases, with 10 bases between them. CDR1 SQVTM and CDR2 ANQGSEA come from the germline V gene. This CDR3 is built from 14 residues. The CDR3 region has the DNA TGCAGCGTTGAAGATAAAGGGGGGAATGAAAAACTGTTTTTT. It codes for CSVEDKGGNEKLFF.

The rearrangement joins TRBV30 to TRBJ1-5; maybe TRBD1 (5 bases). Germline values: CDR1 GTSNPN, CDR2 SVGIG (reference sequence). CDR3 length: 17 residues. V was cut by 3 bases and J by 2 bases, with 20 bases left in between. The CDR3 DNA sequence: TGTGCCTGGAGCGTACCTCGGGGCTCCAGAGGCAATCAGCCCCAGCATTTT. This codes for CAWSVPRGSRGNQPQHF.